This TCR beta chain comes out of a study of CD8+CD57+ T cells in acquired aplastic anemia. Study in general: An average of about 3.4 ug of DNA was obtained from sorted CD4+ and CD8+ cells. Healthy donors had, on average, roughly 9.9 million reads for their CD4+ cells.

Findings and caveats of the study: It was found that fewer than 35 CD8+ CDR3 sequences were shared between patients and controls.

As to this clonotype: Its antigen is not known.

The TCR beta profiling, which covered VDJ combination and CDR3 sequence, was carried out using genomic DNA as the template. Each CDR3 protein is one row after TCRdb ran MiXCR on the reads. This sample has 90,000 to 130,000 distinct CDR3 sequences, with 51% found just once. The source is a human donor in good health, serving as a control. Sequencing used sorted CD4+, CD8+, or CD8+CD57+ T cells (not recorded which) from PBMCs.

This CDR3 reads CASSPGTEEAFF. CDR3 coding DNA: TGTGCCAGCAGCCCAGGGACAGAGGAAGCTTTCTTT. The chain carries TRBV5-6 and TRBJ1-1, with 7 bases matching TRBD1. J gave up 8 bases and V 4 bases, and 5 bases lay outside the gene matches. Germline loops: CDR1 SGHDT, CDR2 YYEEEE. The CDR3 has 12 amino acids.